This entry describes one T cell receptor beta chain. Its antigen is not identified. CDR3 length: 16 residues. The V and J ends lost 6 bases and 4 bases, in that order; junction bases with no gene match: 7. CDR1 and CDR2 (germline): LNHDA, SQIVND (reference sequence). Deep was the level at which the assay was run. The material for each subset, its genomic DNA, was split evenly across several immunoSEQ plates. Sequencing used immunoSEQ multiplex PCR; TCRdb keeps in-frame clones, though not all of them. The table shows hundreds of thousands of clones, with 97% occurring only once. The data originate from a study of shared clonotypes between healthy human individuals. As for the study in general: A donor's plate count was three for CD4 naive and three for CD4 memory; CD8 naive had two and CD8 memory one. Findings and caveats of the study: The small donor group covered limited genetic and exposure diversity.

V and J are TRBV19 and TRBJ2-2; 11 nucleotides line up with TRBD2. This TCR derives from a woman in her 30s in good health. The sample was naive CD4+ T cells sorted from blood. Stated subset: CD45RA+ positively selected. The CDR3 loop is CASRLAGGPSTGELFF. The CDR3 DNA reads TGTGCCAGTAGATTAGCGGGAGGGCCGTCCACCGGGGAGCTGTTTTTT. Full variable domain (remainder filled in from reference TRBV19 and TRBJ2-2): DGGITQSPKYLFRKEGQNVTLSCEQNLNHDAMYWYRQDPGQGLRLIYYSQIVNDFQKGDIAEGYSVSREKKESFPLTVTSAQKNPTAFYLCASRLAGGPSTGELFFGEGSRLTVL.